Detailed here is one TCR beta chain. The antigen remains unidentified. Clones were read by immunoSEQ multiplex PCR, and TCRdb kept only the in-frame ones, dropping some. The sample shows more than 250,000 clones, around 90% of them seen only once. CDR1 and CDR2 (germline): SGHRS, YFSETQ. The CDR3 has 14 residues. With 4 bases removed from V and 5 bases from J, the gap between germline ends came to 14 bases. This entry belongs to a study of cytomegalovirus exposure and HLA in healthy donors. Whole-study results and caveats: It was about 150 TCR beta chains that were listed as cytomegalovirus-associated.

The receptor was isolated from a woman in her thirties in good health and CMV-seropositive. What was sequenced was PBMCs. The V and J genes are TRBV5-1 and TRBJ2-3; a weak D match, TRBD2 (5 bases). The CDR3 DNA reads TGCGCCAGCAGCCCAGCGGTCTGGGGAGATACGCAGTATTTT. Its protein product is CASSPAVWGDTQYF.